This T cell receptor beta chain is drawn from a study of lymphopenia after photon versus proton radiotherapy. General study results and limits: Proton therapy kept repertoires fairly stable, unlike photons, which gained effector/memory cells.

Here immunoSEQ multiplex PCR was the method, and the copy in TCRdb shows in-frame clones only, minus some. The sample holds about 25,000 clones, roughly 87% seen once. CDR1 is LNHNV, CDR2 YYDKDF, per germline (reference sequence). The ends were cut back, 5 bases at V and 8 bases at J, with 12 bases in the middle. The CDR3 extends over 12 amino acids. A remark on this clone: Its target is unknown.

The origin of this receptor is a man in his fifties or sixties with gastric cancer. Source: peripheral blood, taken from a patient treated with photon-based radiotherapy. V is TRBV15 and J is TRBJ1-2, with a tentative D call TRBD1 (5 bases). In DNA, the CDR3 is TGTGCCACCAGCGAAGGGGATTTGGGCTACACCTTC. This gives the protein CATSEGDLGYTF.